The present TCR beta chain was sequenced within a study of blood T cell repertoires in COVID-19. The overall study: The United States, Italy and Spain supplied acute and convalescent COVID-19 samples. PBMCs, B-cell-depleted T cells, or T cells provided the cDNA or gDNA that made up the material.

Under the authors' procedure: Using reference gene primer amplification, nucleated cell counts were estimated. Here immunoSEQ multiplex PCR was the method, and the copy in TCRdb shows in-frame clones only, minus some. The V and J calls and clone size were taken over from that table, and D and trimming were inferred from the DNA. The sample has approximately 110,000 clones; 80% to 90% are singletons. The CDR3 totals 16 residues. The V end was cut by 1 base, the J end by 9 bases, with 20 bases between. CDR1 is SGHRS and CDR2 is YFSETQ in the germline V gene. The source material was peripheral blood. The TCR comes from a woman older than 75 with acute or convalescent COVID-19. V usage is TRBV5-1 and J usage is TRBJ2-1; D is unresolved. The DNA for the CDR3 is TGCGCCAGCAGCTTGTTAGCTGAGGTCATTAGTTCTGAGCAGTTCTTC. It is translated as CASSLLAEVISSEQFF.